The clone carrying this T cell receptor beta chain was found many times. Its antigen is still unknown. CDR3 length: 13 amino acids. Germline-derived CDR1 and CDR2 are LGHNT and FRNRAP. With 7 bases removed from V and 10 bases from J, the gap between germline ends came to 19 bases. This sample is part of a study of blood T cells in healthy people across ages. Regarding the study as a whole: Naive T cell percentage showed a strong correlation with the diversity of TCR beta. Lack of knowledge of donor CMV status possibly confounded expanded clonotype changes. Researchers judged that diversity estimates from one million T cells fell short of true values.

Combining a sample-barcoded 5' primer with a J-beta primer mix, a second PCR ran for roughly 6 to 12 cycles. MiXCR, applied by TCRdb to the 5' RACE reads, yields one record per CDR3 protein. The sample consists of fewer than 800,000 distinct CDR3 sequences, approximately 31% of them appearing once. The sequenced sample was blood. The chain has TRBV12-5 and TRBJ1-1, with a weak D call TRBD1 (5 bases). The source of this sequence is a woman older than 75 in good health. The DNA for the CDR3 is TGTGCTAGTGCCCCCGTGGAGGGGCTGTCAGCTTTCTTT. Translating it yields CASAPVEGLSAFF.